The sequence of this TCR beta chain was determined in a study of blood T cell repertoires in COVID-19 (dated by TCRdb to the early 2020s). About the full investigation: Samples covering the acute and convalescent phases of COVID-19 were provided by collaborators in the United States, Italy and Spain. Sample metadata almost always included a de-identified subject ID, COVID-19 status, age in years and sex. Deeply sampled blood TCRbeta repertoires from subjects exposed to, actively infected with, or recovered from COVID-19 were included in the dataset. The prospective study material was composed of cDNA or gDNA derived from T cells, B-cell-depleted T cells, or PBMCs. Where HLA class I and class II types were available, the types were taken from metadata supplied by the sample provider, not from assay-based typing. The samples were drawn from two sources: the first 160 participants of the ongoing ImmuneRACE study, and 1,254 subjects contributed by 6 global collaborators. The repertoires were released in a freely available public database intended as a resource for research on the immune response to SARS-CoV-2.

Study-level results and caveats: The quantity of clinical and demographic metadata differed by source and by participant and was supplied without curation.

The germline V gene provides CDR1 MGHRA and CDR2 YSYEKL. Including cysteine and phenylalanine, the CDR3 has 15 amino acids. The sequence is cut down to CDR3 DNA, 45 bases in frame from base 1. Trimmed from V: 3 bases; trimmed from J: 8 bases; junction bases lacking a gene match: 7. Of note for this clone: This clone's antigen is unknown. No base quality information exists; no much larger clone differs at one position.

Collaborating institutions collected whole blood in K2EDTA tubes following their own protocols. For TCRbeta analysis, collaborators shipped samples in one of three forms: frozen whole blood, isolated PBMCs, or DNA extracted from either of those sample types. The immunoSEQ Assay, a bias-controlled multiplex PCR, was used to amplify TCRbeta CDR3 regions from genomic DNA. The original pipeline was this. The number of nucleated cells in each sample was estimated from the amplification of reference gene primers within the assay. To quantify the absolute abundance of each unique TCRbeta CDR3 rearrangement, sequence reads were collapsed and filtered. For each sample, productive Simpson clonality was calculated as the square root of Simpson's diversity index across productive rearrangements. TCRdb re-hosts the immuneACCESS table, in-frame sequences only. Its copies lack some clones; in the studies checked, an unresolved V gene accounts for under half of them, and the cause for the rest is not known. V and J calls and clone size are as listed in that table; D and trimming were resolved from the DNA. This sample lists 85,000 to 120,000 clones; 91% were detected once. Clones ranked in the top ten supply less than 4.5% of the sample.

The specimen was peripheral blood. The chain couples TRBV4-1 to TRBJ1-4; TRBD1 aligns with 9 central bases. This clonotype was obtained from a man between 18 and 35 years old with acute or convalescent COVID-19. The CDR3 reads CASSHSAGQGEKLFF. The DNA sequence reads TGCGCCAGCAGCCACTCCGCCGGACAGGGGGAAAAACTGTTTTTT.